Listed below are T cell receptor beta chains from one sample, sequenced in a study of immune evolution from preneoplasia to lung adenocarcinoma. Repertoires were generated with immunoSEQ multiplex PCR, while TCRdb's copy carries only in-frame clones and drops some. This table holds 9,500 to 13,000 clones, approximately 90% found once. The specimen sequenced was FFPE invasive lung adenocarcinoma tissue. These receptors originate from a person aged 65 to 85 with invasive lung adenocarcinoma. Each CDR3 is given with its conserved first and last residue. A D gene is named only where the DNA matches it firmly. Only some rows state a clone size, as once, few, many or a class for expanded clones.

D gene	CDR3 length	V gene	J gene	clone size	CDR3 protein	CDR3 DNA
NA	15	TRBV5-1	TRBJ1-5	NA	CASSLSGGSNQPQHF	TGCGCCAGCAGCTTGTCCGGGGGGAGCAATCAGCCCCAGCATTTT
NA	15	TRBV7-9	TRBJ1-5	NA	CASSLSENFNQPQHF	TGTGCCAGCAGCTTAAGTGAAAACTTCAATCAGCCCCAGCATTTT
TRBD1	16	TRBV27	TRBJ1-1	once	CASSSRTGARAAEAFF	TGTGCCAGCAGTTCACGGACAGGGGCGCGGGCGGCTGAAGCTTTCTTT
TRBD1	16	TRBV7-2	TRBJ2-3	NA	CASSPGTGRVADTQYF	TGTGCCAGCAGCCCGGGGACAGGGAGAGTTGCAGATACGCAGTATTTT
TRBD1	12	TRBV7-9	TRBJ2-3	NA	CASSLEGTGSYF	TGTGCCAGCAGCTTAGAAGGGACAGGGTCGTATTTT
NA	15	TRBV7-9	TRBJ1-1	NA	CAGSLGRQGKAEAFF	TGTGCCGGCAGCTTAGGGAGGCAGGGTAAGGCTGAAGCTTTCTTT
NA	13	TRBV4-1	TRBJ1-1	NA	CASSERENTEAFF	TGCGCCAGCAGCGAGAGGGAGAACACTGAAGCTTTCTTT
NA	11	TRBV10-3	TRBJ2-1	NA	CAISEGNEQFF	TGTGCCATCAGTGAGGGCAATGAGCAGTTCTTC
NA	12	TRBV11-2	TRBJ2-5	NA	CASSLGGKTQYF	TGTGCCAGCAGCCTAGGGGGAAAGACCCAGTACTTC
TRBD1	15	TRBV6-1	TRBJ1-2	NA	CASSGQGAANYGYTF	TGTGCCAGCAGTGGACAGGGGGCGGCTAACTATGGCTACACCTTC
TRBD1	13	TRBV6-1	TRBJ2-7	NA	CATWDRVRYEQYF	TGTGCCACCTGGGACAGGGTGCGCTACGAGCAGTACTTC
NA	12	TRBV11-2	TRBJ1-1	few	CASSLTGLEAFF	TGTGCCAGCAGCTTAACTGGTCTTGAAGCTTTCTTT
NA	15	TRBV2	TRBJ2-5	NA	CASRSRGGLQETQYF	TGTGCCAGCAGATCCCGAGGGGGACTCCAAGAGACCCAGTACTTC
NA	13	TRBV19	TRBJ1-2	NA	CASTLIGFSGYTF	TGTGCCAGTACCCTGATAGGGTTCTCTGGCTACACCTTC
NA	14	TRBV4-2	TRBJ1-5	NA	CASSQDSQDQPQHF	TGTGCCAGCAGCCAAGACTCGCAAGATCAGCCCCAGCATTTT
TRBD2	15	TRBV7-2	TRBJ2-3	NA	CASRLSGQLTDTQYF	TGTGCCAGCAGACTTAGCGGGCAGCTCACAGATACGCAGTATTTT
TRBD2	17	TRBV2	TRBJ2-7	NA	CASRYGLAGVKAYEQYF	TGTGCCAGCAGGTATGGACTAGCGGGAGTTAAGGCTTACGAGCAGTACTTC
NA	13	TRBV6-6	TRBJ1-1	NA	CASSAEFTTEAFF	TGTGCCAGCAGTGCGGAGTTTACGACTGAAGCTTTCTTT
NA	15	TRBV2	TRBJ1-1	NA	CASSERGAMNTEAFF	TGTGCCAGCAGTGAACGGGGGGCCATGAACACTGAAGCTTTCTTT
TRBD2	15	TRBV11-2	TRBJ2-7	NA	CASSPREDKNYEQYF	TGTGCCAGCAGCCCCCGGGAGGACAAGAACTACGAGCAGTACTTC
NA	16	TRBV11-3	TRBJ2-3	few	CASSLGGSLGTDTQYF	TGTGCCAGCAGCTTGGGGGGCTCATTGGGCACAGATACGCAGTATTTT
NA	17	TRBV11-3	TRBJ1-3	NA	CASSPTPDGYSGNTIYF	TGTGCCAGCAGCCCCACCCCCGACGGCTACTCTGGAAACACCATATATTTT
TRBD2	15	TRBV7-8	TRBJ2-7	NA	CASSPGLADSYEQYF	TGTGCCAGCAGCCCGGGACTAGCGGATTCCTACGAGCAGTACTTC
TRBD1	15	TRBV14	TRBJ2-2	NA	CASSRDRGPTGELFF	TGTGCCAGCAGCCGGGACAGGGGGCCCACCGGGGAGCTGTTTTTT
NA	12	TRBV30	TRBJ1-3	NA	CAWKRAGNTIYF	TGTGCCTGGAAACGGGCTGGAAACACCATATATTTT
TRBD1	15	TRBV5-6	TRBJ2-7	NA	CASSLVGTGDYEQYF	TGTGCCAGCAGCTTGGTGGGGACAGGGGACTACGAGCAGTACTTC
NA	14	TRBV19	TRBJ1-5	NA	CASSITGAGQPQHF	TGTGCCAGTAGTATTACGGGGGCAGGTCAGCCCCAGCATTTT
TRBD1	13	TRBV5-1	TRBJ2-7	NA	CASTQGAGYEQYF	TGCGCCAGCACACAGGGGGCGGGTTACGAGCAGTACTTC
NA	15	TRBV11-3	TRBJ2-2	NA	CASSSGDTNTGELFF	TGTGCCAGCAGCTCTGGGGACACGAACACCGGGGAGCTGTTTTTT
TRBD2	18	TRBV28	TRBJ2-5	NA	CASSRNPGTSGGVETQYF	TGTGCCAGCAGTCGAAACCCCGGGACTAGCGGGGGAGTGGAGACCCAGTACTTC
NA	11	TRBV20-1	TRBJ1-3	few	CSEGRGNTIYF	TGCAGTGAGGGAAGGGGAAACACCATATATTTT
NA	14	TRBV28	TRBJ1-2	few	CASSSLTGYYGYTF	TGTGCCAGCAGTTCCCTGACCGGATACTATGGCTACACCTTC
NA	14	TRBV5-6	TRBJ2-7	few	CASSPPFRQFEQYF	TGTGCCAGCAGCCCCCCTTTCCGACAGTTCGAGCAGTACTTC
NA	14	TRBV6-5	TRBJ1-1	few	CASSSPAGSTEAFF	TGTGCCAGCAGTTCTCCAGCAGGGAGTACTGAAGCTTTCTTT
TRBD2	15	TRBV7-2	TRBJ2-3	NA	CASSLLAGVADTQYF	TGTGCCAGCAGCTTACTAGCGGGGGTCGCAGATACGCAGTATTTT
TRBD2	16	TRBV10-1	TRBJ2-7	NA	CAPIPRLAGLSYEQYF	TGCGCCCCCATCCCCCGACTAGCGGGCCTCTCCTACGAGCAGTACTTC
NA	16	TRBV21-1	TRBJ2-4	NA	CASRKALQQRKNIQYF	TGTGCCAGCAGAAAGGCGCTACAGCAAAGAAAAAACATTCAGTACTTC
TRBD2	17	TRBV28	TRBJ2-5	NA	CASSLPSWREGQETQYF	TGTGCCAGCAGTCTCCCCTCTTGGCGGGAGGGCCAAGAGACCCAGTACTTC
NA	18	TRBV4-2	TRBJ2-7	NA	CASSQEGNGGVVFNEQYF	TGTGCCAGCAGCCAAGAGGGTAATGGCGGGGTAGTCTTCAACGAGCAGTACTTC
NA	14	TRBV5-1	TRBJ1-1	NA	CASSLTGTHTEAFF	TGCGCCAGCAGCTTAACCGGGACCCACACTGAAGCTTTCTTT
TRBD1	14	TRBV2	TRBJ2-7	medium-sized	CASRLTGGSYEQYF	TGTGCCAGCAGACTGACAGGGGGCAGTTACGAGCAGTACTTC
NA	14	TRBV7-8	TRBJ1-5	few	CASSFRERNQPQHF	TGTGCCAGCAGCTTCAGGGAACGCAATCAGCCCCAGCATTTT
NA	14	TRBV27	TRBJ2-5	NA	CASSLKGIQETQYF	TGTGCCAGCAGTTTAAAGGGAATCCAAGAGACCCAGTACTTC
TRBD2	15	TRBV19	TRBJ2-2	NA	CASLTSGSVTGELFF	TGTGCCAGTCTTACTAGCGGGAGCGTCACCGGGGAGCTGTTTTTT
NA	15	TRBV15	TRBJ2-3	NA	CATRQLAPSTDTQYF	TGTGCCACCCGACAGCTGGCACCTAGCACAGATACGCAGTATTTT
NA	16	TRBV28	TRBJ1-5	NA	CASISGGVYSNQPQHF	TGTGCCAGCATCTCCGGAGGGGTATATAGCAATCAGCCCCAGCATTTT
TRBD1	14	TRBV6-5	TRBJ2-1	NA	CASSDRGRFNEQFF	TGTGCCAGCAGCGACAGGGGCAGATTCAATGAGCAGTTCTTC
TRBD2	16	TRBV29-1	TRBJ2-4	NA	CSVERTSGGAKNIQYF	TGCAGCGTTGAGAGGACTAGCGGGGGGGCCAAAAACATTCAGTACTTC
TRBD1	15	TRBV7-9	TRBJ2-3	NA	CASSFGDRGTDTQYF	TGTGCCAGCAGCTTCGGGGACAGGGGCACAGATACGCAGTATTTT
NA	12	TRBV2	TRBJ1-5	NA	CASSVLSQPQHF	TGTGCCAGCAGTGTGTTGAGTCAGCCCCAGCATTTT
NA	13	TRBV5-1	TRBJ1-2	NA	CASTLAGDYGYTF	TGCGCCAGCACCCTTGCAGGGGACTATGGCTACACCTTC
NA	16	TRBV28	TRBJ1-1	once	CASRNTAVNLNTEAFF	TGTGCCAGCAGAAATACAGCAGTCAACCTGAACACTGAAGCTTTCTTT
NA	14	TRBV5-1	TRBJ1-2	NA	CASSLYGGRDDYTF	TGCGCCAGCAGTCTTTACGGGGGCCGCGATGACTACACCTTC